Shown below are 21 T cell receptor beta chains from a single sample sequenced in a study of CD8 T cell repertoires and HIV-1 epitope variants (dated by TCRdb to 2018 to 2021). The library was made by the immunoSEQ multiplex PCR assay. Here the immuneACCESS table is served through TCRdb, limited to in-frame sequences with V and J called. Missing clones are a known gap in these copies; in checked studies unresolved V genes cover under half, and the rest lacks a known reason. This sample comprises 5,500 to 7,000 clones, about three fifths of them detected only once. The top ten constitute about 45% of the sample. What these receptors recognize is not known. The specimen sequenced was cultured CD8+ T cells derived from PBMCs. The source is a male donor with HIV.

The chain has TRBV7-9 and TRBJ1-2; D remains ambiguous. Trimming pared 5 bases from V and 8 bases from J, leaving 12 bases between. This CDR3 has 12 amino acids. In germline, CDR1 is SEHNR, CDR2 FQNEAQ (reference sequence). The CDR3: CASSVGSEGYTF. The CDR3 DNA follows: TGTGCCAGCAGCGTCGGATCGGAGGGCTACACCTTC.

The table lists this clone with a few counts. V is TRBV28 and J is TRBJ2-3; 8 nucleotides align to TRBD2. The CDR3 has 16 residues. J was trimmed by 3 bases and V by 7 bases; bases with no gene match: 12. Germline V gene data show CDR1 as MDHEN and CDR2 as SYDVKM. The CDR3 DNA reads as TGTGCCAGCACCCCACCGGGACTAGTGAGGACAGATACGCAGTATTTT. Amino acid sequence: CASTPPGLVRTDTQYF. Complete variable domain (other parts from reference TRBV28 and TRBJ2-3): DVKVTQSSRYLVKRTGEKVFLECVQDMDHENMFWYRQDPGLGLRLIYFSYDVKMKEKGDIPEGYSVSREKKERFSLILESASTNQTSMYLCASTPPGLVRTDTQYFGPGTRLTVL.

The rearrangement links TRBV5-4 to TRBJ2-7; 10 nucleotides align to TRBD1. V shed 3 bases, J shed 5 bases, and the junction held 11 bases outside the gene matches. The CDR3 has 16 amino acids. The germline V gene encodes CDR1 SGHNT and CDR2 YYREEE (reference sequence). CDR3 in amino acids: CASSYLTGGADNEQYF. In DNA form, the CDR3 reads TGTGCCAGCAGCTATCTGACAGGGGGCGCAGACAACGAGCAGTACTTC.

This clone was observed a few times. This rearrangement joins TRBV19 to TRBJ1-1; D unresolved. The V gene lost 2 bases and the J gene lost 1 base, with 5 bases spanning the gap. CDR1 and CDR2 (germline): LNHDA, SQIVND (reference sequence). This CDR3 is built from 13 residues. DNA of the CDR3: TGTGCCAGTAGTATAATCGGGAACACTGAAGCTTTCTTT. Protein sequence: CASSIIGNTEAFF.

The CDR3: CASREGRGPETQYF. The DNA for the CDR3 is TGTGCCAGCAGGGAGGGCAGGGGGCCTGAGACCCAGTACTTC. This chain links TRBV6-6 with TRBJ2-5; 8 bases align to TRBD1. With 6 bases clipped from V and 5 bases from J, the junction kept 8 bases outside the gene matches. The germline gives CDR1 MNHNY, CDR2 SVGAGI (reference sequence). The CDR3 covers 14 residues.

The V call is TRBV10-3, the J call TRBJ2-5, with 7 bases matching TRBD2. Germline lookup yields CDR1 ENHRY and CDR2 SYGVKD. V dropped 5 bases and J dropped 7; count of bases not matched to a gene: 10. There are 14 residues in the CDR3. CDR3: CAISNPQRERTQYF. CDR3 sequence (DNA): TGTGCCATCAGTAACCCCCAGCGGGAAAGGACCCAGTACTTC.

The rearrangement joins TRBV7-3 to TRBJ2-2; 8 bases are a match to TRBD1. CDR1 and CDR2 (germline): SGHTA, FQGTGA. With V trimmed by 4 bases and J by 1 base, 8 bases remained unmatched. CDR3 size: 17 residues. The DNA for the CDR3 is TGTGCCAGCAGCTCCCATCCCGGGACAGGGAACACCGGGGAGCTGTTTTTT. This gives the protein CASSSHPGTGNTGELFF.

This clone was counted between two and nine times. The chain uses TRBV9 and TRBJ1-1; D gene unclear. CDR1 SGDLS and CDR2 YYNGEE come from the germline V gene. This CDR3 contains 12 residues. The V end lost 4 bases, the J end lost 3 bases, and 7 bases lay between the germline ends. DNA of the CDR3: TGTGCCAGCAGCCCCGGGGACACTGAAGCTTTCTTT. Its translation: CASSPGDTEAFF.

CDR3 coding DNA: TGCGCCAGCAGCCAAGATCCTCCCCGCCTCAACCTTATCTCTGGAACAGATACGCAGTATTTT. Its translation: CASSQDPPRLNLISGTDTQYF. This rearrangement joins TRBV4-3 to TRBJ2-3; D gene ambiguous. Trimming cost V 0 bases and J 3 bases, with 28 bases left between them. The CDR3 is 21 residues long. Germline V gene data show CDR1 as LGHNA and CDR2 as YSLEER.

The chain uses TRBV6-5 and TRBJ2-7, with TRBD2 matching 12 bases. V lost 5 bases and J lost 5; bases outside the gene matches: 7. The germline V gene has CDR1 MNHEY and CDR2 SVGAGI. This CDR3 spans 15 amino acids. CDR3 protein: CASSHRTSGRNEQYF. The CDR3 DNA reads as TGTGCCAGCAGTCACCGTACTAGCGGGAGGAACGAGCAGTACTTC.

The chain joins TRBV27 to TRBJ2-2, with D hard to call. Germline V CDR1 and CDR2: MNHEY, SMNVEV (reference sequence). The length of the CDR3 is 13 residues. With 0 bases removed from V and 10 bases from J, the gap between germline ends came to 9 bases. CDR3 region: CASSLSAELELFF. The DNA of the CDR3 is TGTGCCAGCAGTTTATCAGCAGAGCTGGAGCTGTTTTTT.

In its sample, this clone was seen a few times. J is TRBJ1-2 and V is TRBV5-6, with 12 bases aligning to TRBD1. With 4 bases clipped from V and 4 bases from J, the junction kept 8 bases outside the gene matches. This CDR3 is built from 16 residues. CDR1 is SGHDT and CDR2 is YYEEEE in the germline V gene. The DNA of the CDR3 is TGTGCCAGCAGCGGAACCGGGACAGGGGGCAGCTATGGCTACACCTTC. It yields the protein CASSGTGTGGSYGYTF.

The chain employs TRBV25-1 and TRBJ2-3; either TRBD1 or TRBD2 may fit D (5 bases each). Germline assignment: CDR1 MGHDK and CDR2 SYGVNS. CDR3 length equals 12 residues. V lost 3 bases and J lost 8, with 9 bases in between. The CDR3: CASSEGVLTQYF. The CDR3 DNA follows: TGTGCCAGCAGTGAGGGGGTTCTTACGCAGTATTTT.

This CDR3 reads CASSLGYSEAFF. The DNA of the CDR3 is TGTGCCAGCAGCTTGGGGTACTCTGAAGCTTTCTTT. The chain recombines TRBV5-5 with TRBJ1-1; no clear D. With 0 bases removed from V and 6 bases from J, the gap between germline ends came to 6 bases. The CDR3 is 12 amino acids. The germline V gene has CDR1 SGHKS and CDR2 YYEKEE (reference sequence).

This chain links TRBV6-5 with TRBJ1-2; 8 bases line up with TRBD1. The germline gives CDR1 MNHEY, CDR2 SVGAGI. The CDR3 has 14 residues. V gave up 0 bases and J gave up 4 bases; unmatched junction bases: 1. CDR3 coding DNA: TGTGCCAGCAGTTACTCTGACAGGGGCTATGGCTACACCTTC. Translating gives CASSYSDRGYGYTF.

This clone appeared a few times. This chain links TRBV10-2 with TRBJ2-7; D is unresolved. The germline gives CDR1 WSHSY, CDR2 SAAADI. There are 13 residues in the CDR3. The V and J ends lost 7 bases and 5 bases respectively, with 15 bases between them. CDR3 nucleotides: TGCGCCAGCACGAGGTTCGTAGGTAACGAGCAGTACTTC. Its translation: CASTRFVGNEQYF.

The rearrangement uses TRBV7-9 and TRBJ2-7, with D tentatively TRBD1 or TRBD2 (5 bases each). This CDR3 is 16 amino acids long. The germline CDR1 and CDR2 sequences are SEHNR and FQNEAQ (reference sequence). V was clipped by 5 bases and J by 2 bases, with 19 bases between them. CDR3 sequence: CASSGIGGQRTYEQYF. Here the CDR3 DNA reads TGTGCCAGCAGCGGAATTGGAGGACAACGAACCTACGAGCAGTACTTC.

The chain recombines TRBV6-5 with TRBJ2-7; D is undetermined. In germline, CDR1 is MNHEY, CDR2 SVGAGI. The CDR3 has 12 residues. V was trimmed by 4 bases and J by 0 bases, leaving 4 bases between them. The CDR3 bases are TGTGCCAGCAGTTCGAGCTCCTACGAGCAGTACTTC. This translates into CASSSSSYEQYF.

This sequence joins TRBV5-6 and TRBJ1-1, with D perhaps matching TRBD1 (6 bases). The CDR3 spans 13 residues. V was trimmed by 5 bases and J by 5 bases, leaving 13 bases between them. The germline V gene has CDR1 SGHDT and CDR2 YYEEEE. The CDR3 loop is CASREQGGTEAFF. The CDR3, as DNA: TGTGCCAGCAGGGAGCAAGGGGGTACTGAAGCTTTCTTT.

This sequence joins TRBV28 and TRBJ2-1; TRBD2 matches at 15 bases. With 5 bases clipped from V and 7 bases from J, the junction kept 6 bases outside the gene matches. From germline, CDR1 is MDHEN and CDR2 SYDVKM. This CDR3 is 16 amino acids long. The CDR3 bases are TGTGCCAGCAGTCCCCGGACTAGCGGGAGGGTGAATGAGCAGTTCTTC. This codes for CASSPRTSGRVNEQFF.

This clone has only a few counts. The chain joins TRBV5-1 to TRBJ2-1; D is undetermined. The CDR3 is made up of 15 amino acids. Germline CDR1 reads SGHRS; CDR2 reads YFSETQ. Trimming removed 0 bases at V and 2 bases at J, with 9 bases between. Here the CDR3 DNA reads TGCGCCAGCAGCTTGGAAGGAGAGACCTACAATGAGCAGTTCTTC. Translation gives CASSLEGETYNEQFF.